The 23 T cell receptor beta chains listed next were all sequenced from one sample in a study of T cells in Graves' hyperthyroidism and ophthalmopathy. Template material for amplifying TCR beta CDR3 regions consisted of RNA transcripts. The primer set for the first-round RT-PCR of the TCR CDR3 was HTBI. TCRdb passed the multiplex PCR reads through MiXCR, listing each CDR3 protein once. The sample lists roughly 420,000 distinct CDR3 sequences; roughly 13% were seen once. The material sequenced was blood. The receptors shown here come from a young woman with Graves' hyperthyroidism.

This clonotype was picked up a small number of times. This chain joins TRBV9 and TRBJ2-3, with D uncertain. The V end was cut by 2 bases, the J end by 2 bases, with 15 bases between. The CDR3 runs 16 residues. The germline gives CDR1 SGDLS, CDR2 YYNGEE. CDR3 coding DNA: TGTGCCAGCAGCGTGCCAGGAGCCGCCGACACAGATACGCAGTATTTT. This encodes CASSVPGAADTDTQYF.

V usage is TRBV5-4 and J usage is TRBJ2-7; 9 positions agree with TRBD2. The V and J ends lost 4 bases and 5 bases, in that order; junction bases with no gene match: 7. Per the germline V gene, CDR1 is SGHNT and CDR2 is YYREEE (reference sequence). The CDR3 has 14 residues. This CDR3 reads CASSNSGSSNEQYF. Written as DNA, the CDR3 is TGTGCCAGCAGCAATAGCGGGAGTTCCAACGAGCAGTACTTC. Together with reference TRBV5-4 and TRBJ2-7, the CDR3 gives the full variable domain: ETGVTQSPTHLIKTRGQQVTLRCSSQSGHNTVSWYQQALGQGPQFIFQYYREEENGRGNFPPRFSGLQFPNYSSELNVNALELDDSALYLCASSNSGSSNEQYFGPGTRLTVT.

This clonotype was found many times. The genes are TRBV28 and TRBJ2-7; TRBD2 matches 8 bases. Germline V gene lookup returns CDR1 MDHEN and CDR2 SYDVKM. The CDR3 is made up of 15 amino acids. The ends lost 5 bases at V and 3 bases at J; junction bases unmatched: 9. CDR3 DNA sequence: TGTGCCAGCAGTCGGACGGGGGGGCTGGTCTACGAGCAGTACTTC. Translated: CASSRTGGLVYEQYF.

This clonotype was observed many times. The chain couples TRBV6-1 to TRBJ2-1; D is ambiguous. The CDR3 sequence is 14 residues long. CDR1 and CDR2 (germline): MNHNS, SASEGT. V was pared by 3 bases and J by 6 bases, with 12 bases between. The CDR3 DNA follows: TGTGCCAGCAGTGAGGTGGGATCGTTCAATGAGCAGTTCTTC. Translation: CASSEVGSFNEQFF.

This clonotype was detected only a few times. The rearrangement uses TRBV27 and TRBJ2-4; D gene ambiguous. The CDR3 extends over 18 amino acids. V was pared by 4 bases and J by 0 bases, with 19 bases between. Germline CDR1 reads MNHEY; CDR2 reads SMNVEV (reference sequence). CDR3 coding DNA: TGTGCCAGCAGTTCTCCAGTCCGACGGACCCGAGCCAAAAACATTCAGTACTTC. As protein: CASSSPVRRTRAKNIQYF.

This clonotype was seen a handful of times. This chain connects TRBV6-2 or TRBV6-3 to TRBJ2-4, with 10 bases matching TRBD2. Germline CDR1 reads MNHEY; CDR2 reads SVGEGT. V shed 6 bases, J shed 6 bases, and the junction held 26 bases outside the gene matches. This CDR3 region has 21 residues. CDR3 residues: CASSGRQTTTSGRAEVNIQYF. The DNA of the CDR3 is TGTGCCAGCAGCGGTCGGCAGACCACTACAAGCGGGAGGGCCGAGGTAAACATTCAGTACTTC.

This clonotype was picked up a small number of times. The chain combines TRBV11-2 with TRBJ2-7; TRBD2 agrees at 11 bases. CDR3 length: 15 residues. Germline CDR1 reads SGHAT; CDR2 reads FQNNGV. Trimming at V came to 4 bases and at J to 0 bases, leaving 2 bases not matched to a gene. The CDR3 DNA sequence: TGTGCCAGCAGCTCTAGCGGGGGGAACTCCTACGAGCAGTACTTC. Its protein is CASSSSGGNSYEQYF.

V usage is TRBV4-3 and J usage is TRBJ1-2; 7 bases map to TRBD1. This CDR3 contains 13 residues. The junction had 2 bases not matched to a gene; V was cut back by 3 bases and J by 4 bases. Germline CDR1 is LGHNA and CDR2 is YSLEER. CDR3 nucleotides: TGCGCCAGCAGCCACAGGGGGACCTATGGCTACACCTTC. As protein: CASSHRGTYGYTF.

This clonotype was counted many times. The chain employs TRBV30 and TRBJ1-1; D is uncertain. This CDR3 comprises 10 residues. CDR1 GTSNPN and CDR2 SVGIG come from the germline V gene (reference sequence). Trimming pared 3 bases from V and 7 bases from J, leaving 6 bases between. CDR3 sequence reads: CAWRLIEAFF. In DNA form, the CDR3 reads TGTGCCTGGAGATTGATTGAAGCTTTCTTT.

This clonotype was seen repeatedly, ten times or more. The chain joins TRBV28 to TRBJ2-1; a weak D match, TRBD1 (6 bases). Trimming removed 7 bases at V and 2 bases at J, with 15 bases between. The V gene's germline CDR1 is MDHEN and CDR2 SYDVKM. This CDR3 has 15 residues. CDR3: CASTPGQGPYNEQFF. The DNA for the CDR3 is TGTGCCAGCACCCCAGGGCAGGGGCCCTACAATGAGCAGTTCTTC.

CDR3 region: CASSMEGRVEAFF. DNA for the CDR3: TGCGCCAGCAGTATGGAGGGGCGCGTTGAGGCTTTCTTT. This sequence joins TRBV10-2 and TRBJ1-1; possibly TRBD1 for D (5 bases). The germline V and J ends were trimmed by 5 bases and 11 bases, with 18 bases remaining between them. CDR1 WSHSY and CDR2 SAAADI come from the germline V gene. CDR3 length equals 13 residues.

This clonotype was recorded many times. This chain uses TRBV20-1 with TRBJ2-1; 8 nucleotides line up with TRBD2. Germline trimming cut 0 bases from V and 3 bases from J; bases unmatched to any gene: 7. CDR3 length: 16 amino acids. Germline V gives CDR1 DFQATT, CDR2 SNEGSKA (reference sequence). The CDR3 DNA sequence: TGCAGTGCTAGAGATCGTTACAGCGGGAGCTACAATGAGCAGTTCTTC. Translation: CSARDRYSGSYNEQFF.

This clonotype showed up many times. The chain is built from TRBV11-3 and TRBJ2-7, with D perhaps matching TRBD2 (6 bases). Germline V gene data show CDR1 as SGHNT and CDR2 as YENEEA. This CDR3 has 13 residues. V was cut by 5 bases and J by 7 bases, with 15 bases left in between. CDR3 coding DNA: TGTGCCAGCAGCCCCGGGGGTTACGGGGAGCAGTACTTC. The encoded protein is CASSPGGYGEQYF.

The CDR3 sequence is CSASIGRAYEQYF. CDR3 coding DNA: TGCAGTGCTAGTATCGGGAGGGCCTACGAGCAGTACTTC. This chain joins TRBV20-1 and TRBJ2-7; TRBD2 matches at 8 bases. The CDR3 totals 13 residues. The J segment lost 2 bases and the V segment lost 3 bases, leaving 3 bases of the junction unmatched. The germline CDR1 and CDR2 sequences are DFQATT and SNEGSKA (reference sequence).

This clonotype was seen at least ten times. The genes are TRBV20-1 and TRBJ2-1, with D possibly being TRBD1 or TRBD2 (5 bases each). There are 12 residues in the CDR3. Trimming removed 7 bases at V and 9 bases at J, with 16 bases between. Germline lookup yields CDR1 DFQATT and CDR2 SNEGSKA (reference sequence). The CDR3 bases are TGCAGTGTCCGGGGCCAATGGCCTGAGCAGTTCTTC. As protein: CSVRGQWPEQFF.

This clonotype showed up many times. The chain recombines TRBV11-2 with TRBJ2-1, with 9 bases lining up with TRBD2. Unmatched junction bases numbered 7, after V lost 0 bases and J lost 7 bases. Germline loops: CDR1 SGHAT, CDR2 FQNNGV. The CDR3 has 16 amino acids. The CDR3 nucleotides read TGTGCCAGCAGCTTAGATAGCCTAGCGGGATCTAATGAGCAGTTCTTC. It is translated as CASSLDSLAGSNEQFF.

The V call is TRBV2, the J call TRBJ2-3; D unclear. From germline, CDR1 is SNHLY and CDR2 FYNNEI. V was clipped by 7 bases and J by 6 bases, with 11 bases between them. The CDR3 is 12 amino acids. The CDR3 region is CASKGNSDTQYF. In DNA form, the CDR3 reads TGTGCCAGCAAGGGAAATTCGGATACGCAGTATTTT. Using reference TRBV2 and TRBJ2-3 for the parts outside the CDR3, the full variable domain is EPEVTQTPSHQVTQMGQEVILRCVPISNHLYFYWYRQILGQKVEFLVSFYNNEISEKSEIFDDQFSVERPDGSNFTLKIRSTKLEDSAMYFCASKGNSDTQYFGPGTRLTVL.

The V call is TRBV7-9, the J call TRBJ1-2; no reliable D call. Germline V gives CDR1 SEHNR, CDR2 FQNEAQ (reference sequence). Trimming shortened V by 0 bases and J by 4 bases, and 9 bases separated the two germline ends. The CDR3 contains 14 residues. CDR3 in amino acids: CASSLADGLYGYTF. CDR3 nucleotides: TGTGCCAGCAGCTTAGCAGATGGGCTCTATGGCTACACCTTC. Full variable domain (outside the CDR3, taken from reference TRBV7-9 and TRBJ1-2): DTGVSQNPRHKITKRGQNVTFRCDPISEHNRLYWYRQTLGQGPEFLTYFQNEAQLEKSRLLSDRFSAERPKGSFSTLEIQRTEQGDSAMYLCASSLADGLYGYTFGSGTRLTVV.

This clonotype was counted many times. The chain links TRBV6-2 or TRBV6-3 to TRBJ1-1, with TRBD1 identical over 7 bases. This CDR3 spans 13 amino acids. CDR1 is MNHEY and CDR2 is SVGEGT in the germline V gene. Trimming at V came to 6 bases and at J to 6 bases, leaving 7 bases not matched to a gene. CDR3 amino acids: CASRTGLGSEAFF. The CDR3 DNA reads TGTGCCAGCAGGACAGGGTTAGGGTCTGAAGCTTTCTTT.

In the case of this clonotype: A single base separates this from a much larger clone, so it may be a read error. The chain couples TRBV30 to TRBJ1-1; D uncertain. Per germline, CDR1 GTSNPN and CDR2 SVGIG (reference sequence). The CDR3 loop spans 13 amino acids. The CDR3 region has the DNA TGTGCCTGGCGTGTAGGAGTAAACACTGAAGCTTTCTTT. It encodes CAWRVGVNTEAFF.

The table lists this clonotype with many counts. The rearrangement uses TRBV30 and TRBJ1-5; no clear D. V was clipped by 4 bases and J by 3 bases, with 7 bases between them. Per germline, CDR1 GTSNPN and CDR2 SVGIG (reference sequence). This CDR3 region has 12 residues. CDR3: CAWTRDNQPQHF. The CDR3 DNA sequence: TGTGCCTGGACGAGGGACAATCAGCCCCAGCATTTT.

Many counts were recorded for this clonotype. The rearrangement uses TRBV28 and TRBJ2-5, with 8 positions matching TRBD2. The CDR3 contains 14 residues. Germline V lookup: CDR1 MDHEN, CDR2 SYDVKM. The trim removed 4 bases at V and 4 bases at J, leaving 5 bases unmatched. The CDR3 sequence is CASSSGGAGETQYF. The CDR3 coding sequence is TGTGCCAGCAGTTCGGGAGGGGCCGGAGAGACCCAGTACTTC.

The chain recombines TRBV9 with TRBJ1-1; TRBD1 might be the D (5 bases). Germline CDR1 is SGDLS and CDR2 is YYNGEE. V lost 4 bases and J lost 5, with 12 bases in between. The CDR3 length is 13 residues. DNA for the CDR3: TGTGCCAGCAGCTGGGCAGGGAGGACTGAAGCTTTCTTT. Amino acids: CASSWAGRTEAFF.